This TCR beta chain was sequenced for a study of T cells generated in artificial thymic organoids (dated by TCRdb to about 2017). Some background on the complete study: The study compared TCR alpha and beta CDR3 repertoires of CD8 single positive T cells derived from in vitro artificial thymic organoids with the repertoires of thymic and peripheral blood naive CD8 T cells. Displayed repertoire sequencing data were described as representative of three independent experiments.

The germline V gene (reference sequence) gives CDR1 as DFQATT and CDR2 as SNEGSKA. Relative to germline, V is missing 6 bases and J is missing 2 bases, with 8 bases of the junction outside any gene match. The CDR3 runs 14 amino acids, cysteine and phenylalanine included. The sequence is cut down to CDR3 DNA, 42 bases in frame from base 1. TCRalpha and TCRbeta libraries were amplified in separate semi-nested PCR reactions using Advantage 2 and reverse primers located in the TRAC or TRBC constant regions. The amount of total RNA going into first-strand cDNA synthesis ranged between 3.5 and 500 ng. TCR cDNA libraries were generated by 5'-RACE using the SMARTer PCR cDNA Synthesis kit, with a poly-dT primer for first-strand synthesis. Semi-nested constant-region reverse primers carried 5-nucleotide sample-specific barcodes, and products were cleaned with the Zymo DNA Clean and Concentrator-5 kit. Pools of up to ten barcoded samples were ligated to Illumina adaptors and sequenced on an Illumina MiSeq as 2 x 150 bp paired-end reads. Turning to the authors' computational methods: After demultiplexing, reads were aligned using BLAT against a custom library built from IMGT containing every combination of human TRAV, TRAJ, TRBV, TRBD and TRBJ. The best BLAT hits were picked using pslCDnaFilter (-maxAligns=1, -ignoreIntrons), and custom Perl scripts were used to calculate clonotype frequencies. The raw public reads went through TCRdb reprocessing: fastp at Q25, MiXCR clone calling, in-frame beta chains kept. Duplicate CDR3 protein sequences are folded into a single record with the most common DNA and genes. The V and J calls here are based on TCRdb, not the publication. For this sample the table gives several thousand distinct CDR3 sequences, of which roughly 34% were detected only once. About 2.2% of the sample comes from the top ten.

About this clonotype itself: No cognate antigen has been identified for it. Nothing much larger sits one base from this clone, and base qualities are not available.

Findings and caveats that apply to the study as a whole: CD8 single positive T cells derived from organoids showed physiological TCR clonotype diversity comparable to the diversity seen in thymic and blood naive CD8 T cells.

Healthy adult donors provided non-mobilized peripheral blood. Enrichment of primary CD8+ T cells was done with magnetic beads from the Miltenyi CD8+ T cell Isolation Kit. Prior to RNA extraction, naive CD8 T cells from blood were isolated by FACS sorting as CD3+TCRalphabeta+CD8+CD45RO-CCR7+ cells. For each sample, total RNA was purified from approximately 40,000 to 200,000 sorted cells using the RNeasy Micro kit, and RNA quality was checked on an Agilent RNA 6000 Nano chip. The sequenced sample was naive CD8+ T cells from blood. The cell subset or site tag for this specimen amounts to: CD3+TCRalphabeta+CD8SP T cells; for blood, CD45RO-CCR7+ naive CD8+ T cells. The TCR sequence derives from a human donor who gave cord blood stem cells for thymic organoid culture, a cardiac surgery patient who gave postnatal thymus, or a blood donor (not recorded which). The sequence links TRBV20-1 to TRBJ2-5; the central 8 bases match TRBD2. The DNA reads TGCAGTGCCCAGGACTTAGCGGGGCAAGAGACCCAGTACTTC. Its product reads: CSAQDLAGQETQYF.